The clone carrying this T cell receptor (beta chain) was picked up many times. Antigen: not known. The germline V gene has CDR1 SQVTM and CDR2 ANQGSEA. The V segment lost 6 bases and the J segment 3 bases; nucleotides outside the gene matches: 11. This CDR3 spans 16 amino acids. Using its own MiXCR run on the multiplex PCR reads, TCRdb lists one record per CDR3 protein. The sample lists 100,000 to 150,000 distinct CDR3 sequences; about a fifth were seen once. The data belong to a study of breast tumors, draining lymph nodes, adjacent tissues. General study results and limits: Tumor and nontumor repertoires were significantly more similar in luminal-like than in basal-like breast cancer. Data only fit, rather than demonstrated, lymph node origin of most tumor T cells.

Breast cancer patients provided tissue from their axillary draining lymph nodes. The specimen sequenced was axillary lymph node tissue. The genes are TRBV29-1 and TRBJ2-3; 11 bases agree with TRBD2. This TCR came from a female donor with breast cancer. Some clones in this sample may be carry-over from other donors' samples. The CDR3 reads CSVARALAGGTDTQYF. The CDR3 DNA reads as TGCAGCGTGGCTCGAGCATTAGCGGGAGGGACAGATACGCAGTATTTT.